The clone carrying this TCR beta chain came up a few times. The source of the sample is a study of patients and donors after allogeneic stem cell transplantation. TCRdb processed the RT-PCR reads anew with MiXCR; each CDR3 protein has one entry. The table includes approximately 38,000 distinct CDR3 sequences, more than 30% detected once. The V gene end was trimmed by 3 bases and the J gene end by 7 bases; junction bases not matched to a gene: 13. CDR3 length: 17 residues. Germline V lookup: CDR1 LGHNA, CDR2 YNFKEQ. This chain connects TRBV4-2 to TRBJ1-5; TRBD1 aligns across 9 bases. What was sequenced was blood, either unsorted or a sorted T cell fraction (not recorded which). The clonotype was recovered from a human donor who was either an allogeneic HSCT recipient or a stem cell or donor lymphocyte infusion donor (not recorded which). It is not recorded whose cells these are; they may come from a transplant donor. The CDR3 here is CASSQLRGTGLEQPQHF. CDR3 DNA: TGTGCCAGCAGCCAGCTCCGGGGGACAGGGCTTGAACAGCCCCAGCATTTT.